The rows below give T cell receptor beta chains drawn from one sample of a study of shared clonotypes between healthy human individuals. Assay: immunoSEQ multiplex PCR; the TCRdb copy retains only in-frame clones and omits some. Of hundreds of thousands of clones in the sample, roughly 77% were seen once. The sample was PBMCs. These receptors were collected from a woman aged 40 to 50 in good health. Some clones in this sample may be carry-over from other donors' samples. CDR3s include the opening cysteine and the closing phenylalanine or tryptophan. The D gene is left open where the match is weak. Size is stated for part of the rows, as once, few or many counts, or as a class when the clone is expanded.

many	TRBJ1-2	TRBV10-3	NA	TGTGCCATCAGTGTATCTGGACCTAACTATGGCTACACCTTC	CAISVSGPNYGYTF
many	TRBJ2-7	TRBV7-6	NA	TGTGCCAGCAGCTTGCCCCAAGGGGAGCAGTACTTC	CASSLPQGEQYF
NA	TRBJ2-7	TRBV5-8	NA	TGTGCCAGCAGCTTTCCCGGGACACCCGAGCAGTACTTC	CASSFPGTPEQYF
few	TRBJ2-5	TRBV28	NA	TGTGCCAGCAGTTTCAACACCAATCTAGAGACCCAGTACTTC	CASSFNTNLETQYF
NA	TRBJ1-1	TRBV18	TRBD1	TGTGCCAGCTCACCTGCGACAGGGTTGGACACTGAAGCTTTCTTT	CASSPATGLDTEAFF
few	TRBJ2-7	TRBV27	NA	TGTGCCAGCAGTATCCGGGGCGCGGAGCAGTACTTC	CASSIRGAEQYF
NA	TRBJ2-7	TRBV6-4	TRBD2	TGTGCCAGCAGTCCCCGGGAGGAAGGCGAGCAGTACTTC	CASSPREEGEQYF
NA	TRBJ2-1	TRBV19	NA	TGTGCCAGTAGGGACGGGGCGCCTTACAATGAGCAGTTCTTC	CASRDGAPYNEQFF
NA	TRBJ2-1	TRBV29-1	NA	TGCAGCGTTGACGGGAGCTCCTACAATGAGCAGTTCTTC	CSVDGSSYNEQFF
NA	TRBJ1-1	TRBV4-2	NA	TGTGCCAGCAGCCACGGTAGGGACACTGAAGCTTTCTTT	CASSHGRDTEAFF
once	TRBJ2-1	TRBV7-3	TRBD2	TGTGCCAGCAGCATACTAGCGGGAGACTACAATGAGCAGTTCTTC	CASSILAGDYNEQFF
many	TRBJ2-7	TRBV2	NA	TGTGCCAGCAGTTTTTTCGGGAGCTCCTACGAGCAGTACTTC	CASSFFGSSYEQYF
NA	TRBJ2-2	TRBV5-1	NA	TGCGCCAGCAGCTCTACCGGGACAACGAACACCGGGGAGCTGTTTTTT	CASSSTGTTNTGELFF
few	TRBJ2-7	TRBV5-1	TRBD2	TGCGCCAGCAGCTCTGGGGCGGGAGGAATCTACGAGCAGTACTTC	CASSSGAGGIYEQYF
NA	TRBJ1-5	TRBV7-8	NA	TGTGCCAGCAGCTTAGAGCCCAGGGGCAATCAGCCCCAGCATTTT	CASSLEPRGNQPQHF
NA	TRBJ1-2	TRBV7-9	NA	TGTGCCAGCAGCTATACGGGGTATGGCTACACCTTC	CASSYTGYGYTF
NA	TRBJ1-1	TRBV19	NA	TGTGCCAGTAGTTCCCAGGACCTCAACACTGAAGCTTTCTTT	CASSSQDLNTEAFF
NA	TRBJ1-6	TRBV23-1	NA	TGCGCCAGCAGTCTCCAGGGCGCGCCCCTCCACTTT	CASSLQGAPLHF
NA	TRBJ2-7	TRBV20-1	NA	TGCAGTGCTAGAGGGGGATACGAGCAGTACTTC	CSARGGYEQYF
NA	TRBJ2-3	TRBV7-2	NA	TGTGCCAGCAGCTTAGCGACGACTATCGGGACAGATACGCAGTATTTT	CASSLATTIGTDTQYF
NA	TRBJ2-7	TRBV30	NA	TGTGCCTGGAGTCGGGACGGTTACTACGAGCAGTACTTC	CAWSRDGYYEQYF
NA	TRBJ2-7	TRBV7-8	NA	TGTGCCAGCAGCTCATCGACAGGAGGTCACGAGCAGTACTTC	CASSSSTGGHEQYF
few	TRBJ1-4	TRBV5-1	TRBD1	TGCGCCAGCAGCCCGGGACAGGGGGTACGGAATGAAAAACTGTTTTTT	CASSPGQGVRNEKLFF
NA	TRBJ2-3	TRBV5-1	NA	TGCGCCAGCAGCGTGAGTGGCACAGATACGCAGTATTTT	CASSVSGTDTQYF
NA	TRBJ2-7	TRBV10-3	NA	TGTGCCATCAGTGCTAGTCGCCCCCCCTACGAGCAGTACTTC	CAISASRPPYEQYF
NA	TRBJ1-6	TRBV7-9	NA	TGTGCCAGCAGCTTATCGACCACAGGGAGTTCACCCCTCCACTTT	CASSLSTTGSSPLHF
NA	TRBJ1-1	TRBV27	NA	TGTGCCAGCAGTCTCAGGCCTGGGACTGAAGCTTTCTTT	CASSLRPGTEAFF
NA	TRBJ2-2	TRBV9	TRBD2	TGTGCCAGCAGCGTGAGCGGGAGGAGGCCCGGGGAGCTGTTTTTT	CASSVSGRRPGELFF
NA	TRBJ1-6	TRBV30	NA	TGTGCCTGGAGTGCAGGGCCGAATTCACCCCTCCACTTT	CAWSAGPNSPLHF
NA	TRBJ2-7	TRBV19	TRBD1	TGTGCCAGTAGCTATGGGACAGGGCTGAACGAGCAGTACTTC	CASSYGTGLNEQYF
few	TRBJ1-1	TRBV5-4	NA	TGTGCCAGCAGCTTCAACATGAACACTGAAGCTTTCTTT	CASSFNMNTEAFF
NA	TRBJ2-6	TRBV7-9	TRBD1	TGTGCCAGCAGCTTCAGGGGGAAATCGGCCAACGTCCTGACTTTC	CASSFRGKSANVLTF
NA	TRBJ2-1	TRBV19	TRBD2	TGTGCCAGTAGTTTCGGACTAGCGGGAGATGGCAATGAGCAGTTCTTC	CASSFGLAGDGNEQFF
few	TRBJ2-1	TRBV11-2	NA	TGTGCCAGCAGCTTAGCGGCAGGCGGCCCGAATGAGCAGTTCTTC	CASSLAAGGPNEQFF
many	TRBJ2-2	TRBV6-4	NA	TGTGCCAGCAGTGCCCCGGGATCCACCGGGGAGCTGTTTTTT	CASSAPGSTGELFF
NA	TRBJ1-5	TRBV28	NA	TGTGCCAGCTTGTTGGGCGGTAGCAATCAGCCCCAGCATTTT	CASLLGGSNQPQHF
NA	TRBJ2-1	TRBV5-1	TRBD1	TGCGCCAGCAGCAAGGGACAGGGGGGCGATGAGCAGTTCTTC	CASSKGQGGDEQFF
NA	TRBJ2-3	TRBV5-6	TRBD1	TGTGCCAGCAGCCTCCCGGGGGAATCTAGCAGGGGGCTCACAGATACGCAGTATTTT	CASSLPGESSRGLTDTQYF
NA	TRBJ2-3	TRBV28	NA	TGTGCCATCCGAGCCGGCACAGATACGCAGTATTTT	CAIRAGTDTQYF
NA	TRBJ1-1	TRBV11-2	NA	TGTGCCAGCAGCCAAGGCCTGGACAGCCAGGGGGCTTTCTTT	CASSQGLDSQGAFF
once	TRBJ1-2	TRBV7-2	NA	TGTGCCAGCAGCTTTAGGACGGACTATGGCTACACCTTC	CASSFRTDYGYTF
NA	TRBJ1-5	TRBV19	NA	TGTGCCAGTAGTATCGGGGCAGGGATCGGTCAGCCCCAGCATTTT	CASSIGAGIGQPQHF
NA	TRBJ2-2	TRBV2	TRBD1	TGTGCCAGCAGTAAACAGGGGCGGGAGCTGTTTTTT	CASSKQGRELFF